Listed here are 16 T cell receptor beta chains from one sample, sequenced in a study of cytomegalovirus exposure and HLA in healthy donors. The protocol was immunoSEQ multiplex PCR, while the TCRdb copy is restricted to in-frame clones and leaves out a portion. The sample includes tens of thousands of clones, about 82% seen only once; the top ten take about 3%. Sequencing was performed on PBMCs. The receptor set was obtained from a man aged 25 to 40 in good health and CMV-seronegative.

The V call is TRBV10-3, the J call TRBJ2-7, with 7 bases identical to TRBD2. This CDR3 region has 14 residues. Germline-derived CDR1 and CDR2 are ENHRY and SYGVKD. J gave up 3 bases and V 8 bases, and 10 bases lay outside the gene matches. CDR3 residues: CAIGVLGGDYEQYF. The CDR3 DNA sequence: TGTGCCATCGGTGTACTGGGGGGGGACTACGAGCAGTACTTC.

The chain has TRBV7-2 and TRBJ2-7; D is uncertain. V lost 5 bases and J lost 3, with 14 bases in between. This CDR3 has 14 residues. The V gene's germline CDR1 is SGHTA and CDR2 FQGNSA. The CDR3 loop reads CASSPGYRFYEQYF. In DNA, the CDR3 is TGTGCCAGCAGCCCAGGTTATCGCTTCTACGAGCAGTACTTC.

There are a few counts of this clone. The CDR3 DNA follows: TGTGCCAGCAGCGCATCCCGGGACTTAAATACCAATGAGCAGTTCTTC. Translating gives CASSASRDLNTNEQFF. The chain carries TRBV7-8 and TRBJ2-1; maybe TRBD2 (6 bases). Germline V gives CDR1 SGHVS, CDR2 FQNEAQ. CDR3 length: 16 amino acids. The V and J ends lost 5 bases and 6 bases respectively, with 20 bases between them.

The chain uses TRBV5-6 and TRBJ1-2, with 9 nucleotides matching TRBD1. J gave up 4 bases and V 4 bases, and 8 bases lay outside the gene matches. The CDR3 is 15 residues long. CDR1 and CDR2 from the germline V gene are SGHDT and YYEEEE. The CDR3 sequence is CASSLSGQGIYGYTF. The CDR3 nucleotides are TGTGCCAGCAGCCTAAGCGGACAGGGGATCTATGGCTACACCTTC.

The CDR3 region is CASRQDPGRLDYEQYF. CDR3 in DNA: TGTGCCAGCAGACAGGACCCGGGGAGGCTTGATTACGAGCAGTACTTC. This chain joins TRBV5-5 and TRBJ2-7; the D gene is possibly TRBD2 (6 bases). CDR1 and CDR2 (germline): SGHKS, YYEKEE (reference sequence). This CDR3 has 16 amino acids. The V gene lost 5 bases and the J gene lost 4 bases, with 22 bases spanning the gap.

The chain joins TRBV6-6 to TRBJ1-3; D may be TRBD1 (6 bases). The CDR3 runs to 15 residues. Germline values: CDR1 MNHNY, CDR2 SVGAGI (reference sequence). Trimming stripped 6 bases from V and 2 bases from J, with 14 bases between. This CDR3 is CASRQQGSAGNTIYF. The CDR3 DNA sequence: TGTGCCAGCAGGCAACAGGGTTCGGCTGGAAACACCATATATTTT.

This chain links TRBV6-5 with TRBJ1-1; D remains unclear. CDR1 is MNHEY and CDR2 is SVGAGI in the germline V gene. The CDR3 runs to 14 residues. Trimming cost V 6 bases and J 2 bases, with 13 bases left between them. The CDR3 reads CASRPVLSNTEAFF. CDR3 bases: TGTGCCAGCAGGCCAGTTTTATCCAACACTGAAGCTTTCTTT.

This chain joins TRBV30 and TRBJ1-1; D unclear. This CDR3 is built from 12 residues. The V and J ends lost 5 bases and 0 bases respectively, with 7 bases between them. Germline CDR1 GTSNPN, CDR2 SVGIG (reference sequence). This chain's CDR3 is CAWSGLNTEAFF. CDR3 nucleotide sequence: TGTGCCTGGTCGGGGTTGAACACTGAAGCTTTCTTT.

The chain employs TRBV2 and TRBJ1-1; 8 bases line up with TRBD1. This CDR3 is 15 amino acids long. With 7 bases clipped from V and 0 bases from J, the junction kept 7 bases outside the gene matches. Germline CDR1 is SNHLY and CDR2 is FYNNEI. The DNA of the CDR3 is TGTGCCAGCACCCGGACAGGGCTGATGAACACTGAAGCTTTCTTT. This encodes CASTRTGLMNTEAFF.

The chain links TRBV4-3 to TRBJ1-2; 8 nucleotides match TRBD1. CDR1 is LGHNA, CDR2 YSLEER, per germline. Germline trimming cut 2 bases from V and 2 bases from J; bases unmatched to any gene: 1. This CDR3 is built from 14 residues. The CDR3 sequence: CASSQYRGNYGYTF. The CDR3 nucleotides are TGCGCCAGCAGCCAATACAGGGGGAACTATGGCTACACCTTC.

This clone was seen a handful of times. The chain is built from TRBV5-4 and TRBJ2-5; a possible D gene is TRBD2 (7 bases). CDR1 is SGHNT and CDR2 is YYREEE in the germline V gene (reference sequence). V gave up 10 bases and J gave up 2 bases, with 21 bases separating them. There are 15 residues in the CDR3. The CDR3 DNA is TGTGCCTTCAGCGGGGCAGGGGACATTCAAGAGACCCAGTACTTC. This translates into CAFSGAGDIQETQYF.

V usage is TRBV7-6 and J usage is TRBJ2-3, with 11 bases that match TRBD2. The germline V gene encodes CDR1 SGHVS and CDR2 FNYEAQ. V lost 5 bases, J lost 2 bases, and 12 bases stayed unmatched. The CDR3 sequence is 18 residues long. This CDR3 reads CASSLGLAGRHPTDTQYF. The CDR3 region has the DNA TGTGCCAGCAGCCTCGGACTAGCGGGTCGTCACCCCACAGATACGCAGTATTTT.

The chain joins TRBV5-6 to TRBJ1-1; D call uncertain. CDR3 size: 12 residues. The V end lost 4 bases, the J end lost 9 bases, and 13 bases lay between the germline ends. From germline, CDR1 is SGHDT and CDR2 YYEEEE. The CDR3 loop is CASSPGGSQAFF. In nucleotides, the CDR3 is TGTGCCAGCAGCCCGGGCGGGTCTCAAGCTTTCTTT.

The chain joins TRBV4-2 to TRBJ2-7, with D tentatively TRBD2 (6 bases). V lost 4 bases to trimming and J lost 2 bases, with 18 bases between them. Germline loops: CDR1 LGHNA, CDR2 YNFKEQ. The CDR3 length is 16 residues. CDR3 sequence reads: CASSLAYSAGPYEQYF. The CDR3 bases are TGTGCCAGCAGCCTAGCCTATAGCGCGGGACCCTACGAGCAGTACTTC.

This chain links TRBV5-1 with TRBJ1-3, with 8 positions matching TRBD1. Germline CDR1 SGHRS, CDR2 YFSETQ. The CDR3 contains 21 residues. Trimming at V came to 5 bases and at J to 0 bases, leaving 22 bases not matched to a gene. CDR3 amino acids: CASRHHPGGLLLGDSGNTIYF. CDR3 sequence (DNA): TGCGCCAGCAGACACCACCCAGGGGGCCTCCTTCTCGGAGACTCTGGAAACACCATATATTTT.

This chain connects TRBV7-9 to TRBJ2-2, with TRBD2 identical over 15 bases. Unmatched junction bases numbered 11, after V lost 5 bases and J lost 4 bases. This CDR3 comprises 19 residues. Germline CDR1 and CDR2: SEHNR and FQNEAQ (reference sequence). CDR3 nucleotide sequence: TGTGCCAGCAGCCGAATTGGACTAGCGGGAGGGCGGGGCACCGGGGAGCTGTTTTTT. Translation: CASSRIGLAGGRGTGELFF.